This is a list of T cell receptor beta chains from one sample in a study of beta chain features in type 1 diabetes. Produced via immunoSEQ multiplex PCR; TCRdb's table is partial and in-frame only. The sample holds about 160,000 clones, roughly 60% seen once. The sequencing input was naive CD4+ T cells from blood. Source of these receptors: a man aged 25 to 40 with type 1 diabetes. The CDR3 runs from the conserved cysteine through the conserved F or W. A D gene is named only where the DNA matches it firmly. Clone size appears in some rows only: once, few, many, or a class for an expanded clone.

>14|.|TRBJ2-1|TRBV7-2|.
CASSLGTVYNEQFF
TGTGCCAGCAGCTTAGGGACGGTGTACAATGAGCAGTTCTTC
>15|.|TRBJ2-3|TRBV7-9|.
CASSLGGDQRDTQYF
TGTGCCAGCAGCTTAGGAGGGGACCAGAGAGATACGCAGTATTTT
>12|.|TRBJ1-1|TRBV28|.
CASSLKNTEAFF
TGTGCCAGCAGTTTAAAGAACACTGAAGCTTTCTTT
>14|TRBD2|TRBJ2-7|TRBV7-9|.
CASSIPGLAVFQYF
TGTGCCAGCAGCATTCCGGGACTAGCGGTGTTTCAGTACTTC
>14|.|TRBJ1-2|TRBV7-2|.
CASSFSDGPYGYTF
TGTGCCAGCAGCTTTAGTGACGGCCCCTATGGCTACACCTTC
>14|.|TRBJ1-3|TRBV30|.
CAWSVNRAGNTIYF
TGTGCCTGGAGTGTGAATAGGGCTGGAAACACCATATATTTT
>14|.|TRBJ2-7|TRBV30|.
CAWSVRDGKIEQYF
TGTGCCTGGAGTGTACGGGACGGAAAAATAGAGCAGTACTTC
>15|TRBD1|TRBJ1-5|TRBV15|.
CATSSGQVSNQPQHF
TGTGCCACCAGCAGCGGACAGGTTAGCAATCAGCCCCAGCATTTT
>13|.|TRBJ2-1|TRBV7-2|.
CASSFGREKEQFF
TGTGCCAGCAGCTTTGGCAGGGAGAAAGAGCAGTTCTTC
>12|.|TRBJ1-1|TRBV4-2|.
CASSQESTEAFF
TGTGCCAGCAGCCAAGAAAGCACTGAAGCTTTCTTT
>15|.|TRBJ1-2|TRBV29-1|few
CSASVGVDLRYGYTF
TGCAGCGCAAGCGTTGGAGTCGACCTCCGCTATGGCTACACCTTC
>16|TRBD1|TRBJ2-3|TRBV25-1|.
CASSEFGQGIVDTQYF
TGTGCCAGCAGTGAATTCGGACAGGGTATTGTGGATACGCAGTATTTT
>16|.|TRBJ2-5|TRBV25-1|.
CASSPGGDSYQETQYF
TGTGCCAGCAGTCCTGGAGGGGACAGTTACCAAGAGACCCAGTACTTC
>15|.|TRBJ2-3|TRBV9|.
CASSAVEGVTDTQYF
TGTGCCAGCAGCGCCGTTGAGGGGGTCACAGATACGCAGTATTTT
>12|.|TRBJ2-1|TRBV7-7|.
CASSSAGCEQFF
TGTGCTAGCAGCTCCGCGGGGTGTGAGCAGTTCTTC
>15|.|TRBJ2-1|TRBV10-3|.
CAISGRTHSYNEQFF
TGTGCCATCAGTGGCCGGACCCACTCCTACAATGAGCAGTTCTTC
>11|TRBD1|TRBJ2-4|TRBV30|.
CAWSAGGIQYF
TGTGCCTGGAGTGCAGGGGGCATTCAGTACTTC
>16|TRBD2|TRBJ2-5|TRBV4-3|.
CASSQGGGAVEETQYF
TGCGCCAGCAGCCAAGGCGGGGGGGCGGTTGAAGAGACCCAGTACTTC
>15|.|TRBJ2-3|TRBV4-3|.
CASSQGLQGTDTQYF
TGCGCCAGCAGCCAAGGGCTCCAGGGCACAGATACGCAGTATTTT
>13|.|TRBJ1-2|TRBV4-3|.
CASSQDENYGYTF
TGCGCCAGCAGCCAAGATGAGAACTATGGCTACACCTTC
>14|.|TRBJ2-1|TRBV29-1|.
CSGGRADSGNEQFF
TGCAGCGGGGGACGGGCGGATTCAGGCAATGAGCAGTTCTTC
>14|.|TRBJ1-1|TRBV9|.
CASSVDENRRQAFF
TGTGCCAGCAGCGTAGATGAAAATCGGCGTCAAGCTTTCTTT
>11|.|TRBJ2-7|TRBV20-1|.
CSATGSYEQYF
TGCAGTGCTACTGGTTCCTACGAGCAGTACTTC
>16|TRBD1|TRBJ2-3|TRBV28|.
CASSAFKDRSPDTQYF
TGTGCCAGCAGTGCTTTCAAGGACAGGTCTCCCGATACGCAGTATTTT
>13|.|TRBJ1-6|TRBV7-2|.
CASSLIQTSPLHF
TGTGCCAGCAGCTTAATCCAGACTTCACCCCTCCACTTT
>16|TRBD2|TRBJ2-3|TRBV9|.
CASSVLAGASTDTQYF
TGTGCCAGCAGCGTATTAGCGGGGGCCAGCACAGATACGCAGTATTTT
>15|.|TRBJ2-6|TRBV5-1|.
CASSPPISGANVLTF
TGCGCCAGCAGCCCCCCGATTTCTGGGGCCAACGTCCTGACTTTC
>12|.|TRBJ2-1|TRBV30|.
CAWSVAGAAQFF
TGTGCCTGGAGTGTGGCGGGGGCTGCGCAGTTCTTC
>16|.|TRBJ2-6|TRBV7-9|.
CASSLPTYPGANVLTF
TGTGCCAGCAGCTTACCGACATACCCTGGGGCCAACGTCCTGACTTTC
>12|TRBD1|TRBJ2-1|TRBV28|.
CASTLQGVEQFF
TGTGCCAGCACCCTACAGGGGGTGGAGCAGTTCTTC
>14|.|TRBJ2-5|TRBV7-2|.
CASSPRQIQETQYF
TGTGCCAGCAGCCCGAGACAGATACAAGAGACCCAGTACTTC
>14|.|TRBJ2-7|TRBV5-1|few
CASSLAIEGGEQYF
TGCGCCAGCAGCTTGGCAATTGAAGGTGGGGAGCAGTACTTC
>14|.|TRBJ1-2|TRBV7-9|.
CASSFLGQGDGYTF
TGTGCCAGCAGCTTCCTCGGGCAGGGTGATGGCTACACCTTC
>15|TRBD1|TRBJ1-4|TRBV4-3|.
CASSYTGTGHEKLFF
TGCGCCAGCAGCTATACCGGGACAGGCCATGAAAAACTGTTTTTT
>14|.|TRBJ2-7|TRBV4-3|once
CASSQVRGTYEQYF
TGCGCCAGCAGCCAAGTACGCGGAACCTACGAGCAGTACTTC
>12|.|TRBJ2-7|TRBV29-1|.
CSVGTLSYEQYF
TGCAGCGTGGGGACGCTTTCCTACGAGCAGTACTTC
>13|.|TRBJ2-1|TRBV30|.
CAWSRMGYNEQFF
TGTGCCTGGAGTCGGATGGGGTACAATGAGCAGTTCTTC
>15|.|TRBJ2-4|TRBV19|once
CASSPGPQAKNIQYF
TGTGCCAGTAGTCCGGGACCGCAAGCCAAAAACATTCAGTACTTC
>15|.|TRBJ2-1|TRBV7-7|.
CASSWGHAPAGEQFF
TGTGCTAGCAGCTGGGGACATGCTCCCGCGGGGGAGCAGTTCTTC
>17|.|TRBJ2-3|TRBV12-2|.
CASRLPTPSGTGDTQYF
TGTGCAAGTCGCTTGCCTACCCCTAGCGGGACTGGAGATACGCAGTATTTT
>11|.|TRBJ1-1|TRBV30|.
CAWSFNTEAFF
TGTGCCTGGAGTTTCAACACTGAAGCTTTCTTT
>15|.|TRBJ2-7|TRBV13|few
CASSLTLQGSYEQYF
TGTGCCAGCAGCTTAACGCTACAGGGTTCCTACGAGCAGTACTTC
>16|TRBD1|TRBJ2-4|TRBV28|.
CASSLAGTGRGNIQYF
TGTGCCAGCAGTTTAGCCGGGACAGGACGGGGAAACATTCAGTACTTC
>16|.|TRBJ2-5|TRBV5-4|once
CASSLTLTGVQETQYF
TGTGCCAGCAGCTTGACCCTGACGGGTGTCCAAGAGACCCAGTACTTC
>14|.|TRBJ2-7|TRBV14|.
CASSQGSGAHEQYF
TGTGCCAGCAGCCAAGGTTCAGGGGCCCACGAGCAGTACTTC
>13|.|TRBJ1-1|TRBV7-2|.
CASSFMGNTEAFF
TGTGCCAGCAGCTTCATGGGGAACACTGAAGCTTTCTTT
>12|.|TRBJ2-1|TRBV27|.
CASSLVGQPGFF
TGTGCCAGCAGTTTGGTCGGTCAGCCTGGGTTCTTC
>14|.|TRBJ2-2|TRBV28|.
CASGVGTNTGELFF
TGTGCCAGTGGTGTGGGAACGAACACCGGGGAGCTGTTTTTT
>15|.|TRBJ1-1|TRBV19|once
CASSPRDKGNTEAFF
TGTGCCAGTAGTCCACGAGACAAGGGGAACACTGAAGCTTTCTTT
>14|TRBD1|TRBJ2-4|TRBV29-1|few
CSVGQQGAQNIQYF
TGCAGCGTGGGACAACAGGGGGCTCAAAACATTCAGTACTTC
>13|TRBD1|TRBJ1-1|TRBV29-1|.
CSVAGQNALGAFF
TGCAGCGTCGCGGGACAGAATGCCCTTGGAGCTTTCTTT
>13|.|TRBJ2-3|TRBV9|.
CASSQPVTDTQYF
TGTGCCAGCAGCCAGCCGGTTACAGATACGCAGTATTTT
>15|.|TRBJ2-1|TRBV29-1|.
CSVLPGQNIYNEQFF
TGCAGCGTCCTTCCGGGACAAAATATTTACAATGAGCAGTTCTTC